This T cell receptor (beta chain) was obtained from a study of blood T cell repertoires in COVID-19 (dated by TCRdb to between 2020 and 2021). The study in broad terms: Samples covering the acute and convalescent phases of COVID-19 were provided by collaborators in the United States, Italy and Spain. The prospective study material was composed of cDNA or gDNA derived from T cells, B-cell-depleted T cells, or PBMCs. Subjects who had been exposed to COVID-19, were actively infected with it, or had recovered from it provided the deeply sampled blood TCRbeta repertoires that made up the dataset. The repertoires were released in a freely available public database intended as a resource for research on the immune response to SARS-CoV-2. Samples were obtained from the ongoing ImmuneRACE study (first 160 participants) and from some 1,300 subjects provided by 6 global collaborators. The sample metadata nearly always contained a de-identified subject ID, COVID-19 status, age in years and sex. Where available, HLA class I and class II types were obtained from metadata supplied by the sample provider rather than from assay-based typing.

Samples from volunteer blood donors who had recovered from COVID-19 were contributed by a second Seattle source. Collaborating institutions collected whole blood in K2EDTA tubes following their own protocols. For TCRbeta analysis, collaborators shipped samples as frozen whole blood, isolated PBMCs, or DNA extracted from either of those sample types. Paper-wide results and their limitations: How much clinical and demographic metadata was included differed by source and by participant, and the metadata was provided uncurated.

Concerning this clone: This receptor's antigen is unknown. Base quality data are lacking; no much larger clone is found one base away.

The CDR3 measures 15 amino acids from cysteine to phenylalanine. Only the CDR3 region is kept as DNA, spanning 45 bases read in frame from base 1. The germline V gene (reference sequence) supplies CDR1 SEHNR and CDR2 FQNEAQ. After removal of 8 bases from V and 8 bases from J, the junction retains 13 bases not matched to a gene. The immunoSEQ Assay, a bias-controlled multiplex PCR, was used to amplify TCRbeta CDR3 regions from genomic DNA. Per the authors' processing: The number of nucleated cells in each sample was estimated from the amplification of reference gene primers within the assay. Sequence reads were collapsed and filtered to measure the absolute abundance of every unique TCRbeta CDR3 rearrangement. For each sample, productive Simpson clonality was calculated as the square root of Simpson's diversity index across productive rearrangements. The table was pulled from immuneACCESS by TCRdb, which kept in-frame rearrangements only. Such tables lose some clones; where checked, under half of the loss comes from unresolved V genes, and the rest has no known cause. V and J calls and clone size are as listed in that table; D and trimming were resolved from the DNA. The table for this sample lists around 200,000 clones; just under 90% of them were counted only once. The ten largest clonotypes hold approximately 6.2% of the sample.

This TCR was recovered from a man aged 55 to 70 who had recovered from COVID-19. The sequence is built from TRBV7-9 and TRBJ2-3, with 10 bases in between that match TRBD1. Sequencing used peripheral blood. The DNA sequence is given as TGTGCCAGCGCCCGTGGCGGACAGGGGGGAGCTACGCAGTATTTT. Translated, it reads CASARGGQGGATQYF.